The 21 T cell receptor beta chains below come from one sample, sequenced in a study of T cell repertoires in cytomegalovirus infection (dated by TCRdb to the late 2010s). Their recognized antigens are unknown. The meaning of the sample's treatment or condition label: in vitro stimulation with specific CMV peptide epitopes to enrich CMV-specific T cells. TCRdb records Illumina HiSeq 1500 as the sequencer. TCRdb's own reprocessing of the public reads used fastp at Q25 and MiXCR and kept productive beta chains. Under each unique CDR3 protein, matching rows form one entry showing the most common genes and DNA. The sample has about a million distinct CDR3 sequences on record, around 29% of them singletons. The leading ten clones occupy over 13% of the sample. The sample consisted of cultured CD8+ T cells from PBMCs, taken from culture after CMV antigen stimulation. Source of these receptors: a human donor in good health (CMV status not recorded). Some clones in this sample may be carry-over from other donors' samples.

This clonotype was recorded many times. This sequence joins TRBV7-6 and TRBJ1-4, with D hard to call. Trimming removed 5 bases at V and 6 bases at J, with 16 bases between. The CDR3 runs 15 residues. Germline V lookup: CDR1 SGHVS, CDR2 FNYEAQ. The DNA for the CDR3 is TGTGCCAGCAGCCACCGGGAGAATAGGGATGAAAAACTGTTTTTT. Protein: CASSHRENRDEKLFF.

This clonotype occurred a few times. The chain has TRBV3-1 and TRBJ2-1; D is possibly TRBD2 (5 bases). The CDR3 length is 17 residues. The V gene's germline CDR1 is LGHDT and CDR2 YNNKEL (reference sequence). Trimming took 5 bases from V and 4 from J, leaving 21 bases between them. The DNA for the CDR3 is TGTGCCAGCAGCTTGACCGGAGGCGACCCCCTTTACAATGAGCAGTTCTTC. Translation gives CASSLTGGDPLYNEQFF.

On this clonotype: A read error may explain this, as a much larger clone is one base away. The rearrangement joins TRBV7-6 to TRBJ2-3; tentatively, D is TRBD2 (6 bases). The CDR3 is 17 amino acids. From germline, CDR1 is SGHVS and CDR2 FNYEAQ. V was clipped by 8 bases and J by 2 bases, with 23 bases between them. The DNA of the CDR3 is TGTGCCAGCGGCCCACGGCCTGTAGCGGAGTACACAGATACGCAGTATTTT. It encodes CASGPRPVAEYTDTQYF.

There are a few counts of this clonotype. The chain recombines TRBV7-2 with TRBJ1-5; 10 nucleotides match TRBD1. This CDR3 is 15 amino acids long. The V segment lost 6 bases and the J segment 4 bases; nucleotides outside the gene matches: 6. The germline CDR1 and CDR2 sequences are SGHTA and FQGNSA. The CDR3, as DNA: TGTGCCAGCAGTTCCGACAGGGGGCTAAATCAGCCCCAGCATTTT. Its protein is CASSSDRGLNQPQHF.

This clonotype was counted at least ten times. The rearrangement links TRBV7-2 to TRBJ1-2, with D unresolved. The CDR3 runs 11 residues. The V end was cut by 6 bases, the J end by 0 bases, with 2 bases between. Germline CDR1 reads SGHTA; CDR2 reads FQGNSA. The CDR3 DNA reads TGTGCCAGCAGAACTAACTATGGCTACACCTTC. Protein: CASRTNYGYTF. The entire variable domain, with the rest obtained from reference TRBV7-2 and TRBJ1-2, is as follows: GAGVSQSPSNKVTEKGKDVELRCDPISGHTALYWYRQSLGQGLEFLIYFQGNSAPDKSGLPSDRFSAERTGGSVSTLTIQRTQQEDSAVYLCASRTNYGYTFGSGTRLTVV.

V usage is TRBV20-1 and J usage is TRBJ2-7, with D unclear. The germline V and J ends were trimmed by 3 bases and 1 base, with 10 bases remaining between them. Germline CDR1 and CDR2: DFQATT and SNEGSKA (reference sequence). CDR3 length equals 13 residues. For the CDR3, the DNA is TGCAGTGCTAGGGGATCACCTTCCTACGAGCAGTACGTC. Protein sequence: CSARGSPSYEQYV.

This clonotype was recorded a few times. J is TRBJ2-5 and V is TRBV7-2, with 9 bases fitting TRBD2. J lost 4 bases, V lost 5 bases, and 8 bases had no gene match. The CDR3 extends over 15 amino acids. Germline-derived CDR1 and CDR2 are SGHTA and FQGNSA. The CDR3: CASSRGAGGRETQYF. CDR3 sequence (DNA): TGTGCCAGCAGCCGGGGGGCGGGGGGGCGAGAGACCCAGTACTTC.

The table lists this clonotype with a few counts. The rearrangement uses TRBV28 and TRBJ1-5, with TRBD1 as a possible D gene (6 bases). V was clipped by 7 bases and J by 3 bases, with 16 bases between them. Germline V CDR1 and CDR2: MDHEN, SYDVKM. The CDR3 consists of 15 residues. This chain's CDR3 is CASTLGGAPNQPQHF. In DNA form, the CDR3 reads TGTGCCAGCACCTTGGGGGGGGCCCCCAATCAGCCCCAGCATTTT.

This chain joins TRBV6-1 and TRBJ2-5, with D tentatively TRBD1 or TRBD2 (5 bases each). Trimming cost V 6 bases and J 5 bases, with 19 bases left between them. The CDR3 has 15 residues. CDR1 is MNHNS and CDR2 is SASEGT in the germline V gene. The CDR3 is CASSLLPGPRETQYF. The CDR3 coding sequence is TGTGCCAGCAGCTTACTCCCGGGACCACGGGAGACCCAGTACTTC.

In this sample, this clonotype turned up a few times. This sequence joins TRBV7-9 and TRBJ2-3, with D possibly matching TRBD1 (6 bases). Between the trimmed V and J ends, which lost 10 bases and 1 base, there was a span of 42 bases. The CDR3 is made up of 23 amino acids. Germline V gives CDR1 SEHNR, CDR2 FQNEAQ (reference sequence). In DNA, the CDR3 is TGTGCCACTCGCTACCGGGACACAGAGGATGAAAATACAGTCGAGCGGCGCACAGATACGCAGTATTTT. This gives the protein CATRYRDTEDENTVERRTDTQYF. Combining the CDR3 with reference TRBV7-9 and TRBJ2-3 gives the whole variable domain DTGVSQNPRHKITKRGQNVTFRCDPISEHNRLYWYRQTLGQGPEFLTYFQNEAQLEKSRLLSDRFSAERPKGSFSTLEIQRTEQGDSAMYLCATRYRDTEDENTVERRTDTQYFGPGTRLTVL.

The CDR3, as DNA: TGTGCCAGCAGCTTAGGATGGTGGGGAAACACCGGGGAGCTGTTTTTT. Protein sequence: CASSLGWWGNTGELFF. The rearrangement links TRBV7-8 to TRBJ2-2; D not resolved. Per germline, CDR1 SGHVS and CDR2 FQNEAQ. The germline V and J ends were trimmed by 1 base and 2 bases, with 11 bases remaining between them. This CDR3 contains 16 residues. Together with reference TRBV7-8 and TRBJ2-2, the CDR3 gives the full variable domain: GAGVSQSPRYKVAKRGQDVALRCDPISGHVSLFWYQQALGQGPEFLTYFQNEAQLDKSGLPSDRFFAERPEGSVSTLKIQRTQQEDSAVYLCASSLGWWGNTGELFFGEGSRLTVL.

V and J are TRBV28 and TRBJ2-1, with no clear D. Per the germline V gene, CDR1 is MDHEN and CDR2 is SYDVKM. V was trimmed by 5 bases and J by 6 bases, leaving 23 bases between them. The CDR3 sequence is 17 residues long. This CDR3 reads CASSPPLGPIWGNEQFF. The CDR3 nucleotides are TGTGCCAGCAGTCCCCCCCTGGGTCCCATCTGGGGCAATGAGCAGTTCTTC.

The rearrangement uses TRBV11-1 and TRBJ2-2, with TRBD2 matching 8 bases. The CDR3 totals 16 residues. Per germline, CDR1 SGHAT and CDR2 FQDESV (reference sequence). V lost 3 bases, J lost 7 bases, and 10 bases stayed unmatched. CDR3 sequence: CASSLSWGLEIGELFF. CDR3 DNA: TGTGCCAGCAGCTTGAGCTGGGGACTAGAGATCGGGGAGCTGTTTTTT.

J is TRBJ2-3 and V is TRBV3-1; 7 positions agree with TRBD2. Trimming at V came to 3 bases and at J to 2 bases, leaving 14 bases not matched to a gene. The germline V gene encodes CDR1 LGHDT and CDR2 YNNKEL (reference sequence). CDR3 length: 18 amino acids. Written as DNA, the CDR3 is TGTGCCAGCAGCCAGCCACCCGAAGCGGGGAGAAACACAGATACGCAGTATTTT. Protein: CASSQPPEAGRNTDTQYF.

This clonotype was detected only a few times. V and J are TRBV28 and TRBJ1-1; D is ambiguous. The CDR3 totals 15 residues. V was clipped by 6 bases and J by 2 bases, with 16 bases between them. Germline-derived CDR1 and CDR2 are MDHEN and SYDVKM. The CDR3 DNA follows: TGTGCCAGCAGCAACCCCTCTACAGAAAACACTGAAGCTTTCTTT. Amino acids: CASSNPSTENTEAFF.

This clonotype was observed a handful of times. The chain has TRBV5-6 and TRBJ2-5, with a weak D call TRBD1 (6 bases). The germline V gene has CDR1 SGHDT and CDR2 YYEEEE. This CDR3 region has 14 residues. The V end lost 8 bases, the J end lost 9 bases, and 23 bases lay between the germline ends. CDR3 DNA sequence: TGTGCCAGGACCTTCGACAGGTCCAAGAGACCCCAGTACTTC. This encodes CARTFDRSKRPQYF.

This clonotype has more than one count but fewer than ten. V gene TRBV12-3 or TRBV12-4 combines with J gene TRBJ2-2; D unresolved. The CDR3 totals 15 residues. Trimming took 7 bases from V and 6 from J, leaving 18 bases between them. As DNA, the CDR3 is TGTGCCAGCAACCCCCCCAATTTTGGCCCCGGGGAGCTGTTTTTT. Its translation: CASNPPNFGPGELFF.

V is TRBV10-3 and J is TRBJ1-1; TRBD1 might be the D (5 bases). Germline loops: CDR1 ENHRY, CDR2 SYGVKD. The ends were cut back, 6 bases at V and 5 bases at J, with 13 bases in the middle. The CDR3 covers 13 residues. The chain's CDR3 is CAISPPGGTEAFF. For the CDR3, the DNA is TGTGCCATCAGCCCCCCCGGGGGGACTGAAGCTTTCTTT.

This clonotype was picked up a small number of times. CDR3 in amino acids: CASSMNRGDEQYV. Here the CDR3 DNA reads TGTGCCAGTAGTATGAACAGGGGCGACGAGCAGTACGTC. The rearrangement joins TRBV19 to TRBJ2-7; 7 positions agree with TRBD1. Germline V CDR1 and CDR2: LNHDA, SQIVND (reference sequence). V shed 3 bases and J 5 bases; nucleotides not matched to a gene: 4. The CDR3 extends over 13 amino acids.

This clonotype was seen only a few times. A read error may be the cause here, since a much bigger clone is one base away. The V call is TRBV7-2, the J call TRBJ2-3; possible D gene TRBD2, 5 bases. Germline CDR1 is SGHTA and CDR2 is FQGNSA. The CDR3 spans 14 residues. DNA of the CDR3: TGTGCCAACAGCTTCGAGGGTTACGCAGATACGCAGTATTTT. Amino acids: CANSFEGYADTQYF. Full variable domain (rest looked up from reference TRBV7-2 and TRBJ2-3): GAGVSQSPSNKVTEKGKDVELRCDPISGHTALYWYRQSLGQGLEFLIYFQGNSAPDKSGLPSDRFSAERTGGSVSTLTIQRTQQEDSAVYLCANSFEGYADTQYFGPGTRLTVL.

This chain uses TRBV5-1 with TRBJ2-7; 8 bases are a match to TRBD1. Germline CDR1 and CDR2: SGHRS and YFSETQ. There are 15 residues in the CDR3. J lost 3 bases, V lost 2 bases, and 7 bases had no gene match. The DNA of the CDR3 is TGCGCCAGCAGCTTTTGGACAGGGAAGGTCTACGAGCAGTACTTC. Encoded protein: CASSFWTGKVYEQYF.